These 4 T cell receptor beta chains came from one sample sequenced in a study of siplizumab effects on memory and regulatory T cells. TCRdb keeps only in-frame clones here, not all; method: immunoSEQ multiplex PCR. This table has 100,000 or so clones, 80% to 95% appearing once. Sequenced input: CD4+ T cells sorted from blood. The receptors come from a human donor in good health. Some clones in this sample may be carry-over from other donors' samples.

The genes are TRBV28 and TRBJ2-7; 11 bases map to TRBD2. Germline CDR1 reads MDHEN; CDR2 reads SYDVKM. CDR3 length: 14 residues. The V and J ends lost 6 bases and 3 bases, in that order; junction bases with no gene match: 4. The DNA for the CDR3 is TGTGCCAGCAGGGTAGCGGGAGGGGGCTACGAGCAGTACTTC. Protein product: CASRVAGGGYEQYF.

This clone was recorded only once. DNA of the CDR3: TGTGCCAGCAGTGTGGTCCTCAGGACTTCCCAAAAACTGTTTTTT. Amino acid sequence: CASSVVLRTSQKLFF. The chain is built from TRBV28 and TRBJ1-4; D call uncertain. CDR1 and CDR2 from the germline V gene are MDHEN and SYDVKM. V shed 5 bases and J shed 9 bases, with 19 bases lying between them. The CDR3 spans 15 residues.

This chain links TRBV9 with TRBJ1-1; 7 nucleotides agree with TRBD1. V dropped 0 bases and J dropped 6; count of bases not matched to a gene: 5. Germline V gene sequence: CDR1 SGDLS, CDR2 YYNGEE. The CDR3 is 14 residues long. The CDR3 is CASSVGHRGAEAFF. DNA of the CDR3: TGTGCCAGCAGCGTAGGTCACAGGGGCGCTGAAGCTTTCTTT.

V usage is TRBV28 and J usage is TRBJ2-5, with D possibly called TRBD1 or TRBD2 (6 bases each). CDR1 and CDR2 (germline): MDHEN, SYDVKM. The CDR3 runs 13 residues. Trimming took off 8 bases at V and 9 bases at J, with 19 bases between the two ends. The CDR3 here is CASRQSLEGAQYF. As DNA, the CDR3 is TGTGCCAGCCGACAGTCTTTGGAGGGGGCCCAGTACTTC.